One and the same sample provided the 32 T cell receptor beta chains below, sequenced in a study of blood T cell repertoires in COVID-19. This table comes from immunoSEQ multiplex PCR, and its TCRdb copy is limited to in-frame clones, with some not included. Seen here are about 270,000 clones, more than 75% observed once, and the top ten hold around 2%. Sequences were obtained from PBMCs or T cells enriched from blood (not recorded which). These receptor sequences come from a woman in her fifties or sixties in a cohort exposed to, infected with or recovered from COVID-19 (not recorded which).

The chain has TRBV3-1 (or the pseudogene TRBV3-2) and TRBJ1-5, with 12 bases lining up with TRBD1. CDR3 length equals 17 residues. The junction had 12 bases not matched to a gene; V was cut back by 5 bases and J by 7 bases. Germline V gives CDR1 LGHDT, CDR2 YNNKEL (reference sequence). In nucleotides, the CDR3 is TGTGCCAGCAGCTATACCGGGACAGGGGGCGATGCACAGCCCCAGCATTTT. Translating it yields CASSYTGTGGDAQPQHF.

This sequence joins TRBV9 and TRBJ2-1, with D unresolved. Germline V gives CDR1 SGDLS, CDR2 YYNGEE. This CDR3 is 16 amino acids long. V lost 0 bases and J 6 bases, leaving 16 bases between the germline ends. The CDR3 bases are TGTGCCAGCAGCGTAGGTGCAGCGCCCGCGAGCAATGAGCAGTTCTTC. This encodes CASSVGAAPASNEQFF.

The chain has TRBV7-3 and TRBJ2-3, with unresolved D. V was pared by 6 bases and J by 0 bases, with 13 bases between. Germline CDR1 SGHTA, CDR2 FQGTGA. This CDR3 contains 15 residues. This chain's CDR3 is CASSSIPQSTDTQYF. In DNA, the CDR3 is TGTGCCAGCAGTTCCATCCCTCAGAGCACAGATACGCAGTATTTT. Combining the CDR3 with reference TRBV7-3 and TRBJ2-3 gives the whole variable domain GAGVSQTPSNKVTEKGKYVELRCDPISGHTALYWYRQSLGQGPEFLIYFQGTGAADDSGLPNDRFFAVRPEGSVSTLKIQRTERGDSAVYLCASSSIPQSTDTQYFGPGTRLTVL.

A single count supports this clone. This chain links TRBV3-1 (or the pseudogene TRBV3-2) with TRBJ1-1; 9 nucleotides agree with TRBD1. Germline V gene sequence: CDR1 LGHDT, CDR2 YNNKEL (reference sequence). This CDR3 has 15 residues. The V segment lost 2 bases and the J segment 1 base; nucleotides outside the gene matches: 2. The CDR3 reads CASSQRTGENTEAFF. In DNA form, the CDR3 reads TGTGCCAGCAGCCAAAGGACAGGGGAGAACACTGAAGCTTTCTTT.

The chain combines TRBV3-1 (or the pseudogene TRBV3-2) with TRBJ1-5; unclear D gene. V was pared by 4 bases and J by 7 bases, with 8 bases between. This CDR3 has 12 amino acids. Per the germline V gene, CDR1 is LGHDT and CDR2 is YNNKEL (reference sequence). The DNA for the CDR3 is TGTGCCAGCAGCCTCAACACGCAGCCCCAGCATTTT. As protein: CASSLNTQPQHF.

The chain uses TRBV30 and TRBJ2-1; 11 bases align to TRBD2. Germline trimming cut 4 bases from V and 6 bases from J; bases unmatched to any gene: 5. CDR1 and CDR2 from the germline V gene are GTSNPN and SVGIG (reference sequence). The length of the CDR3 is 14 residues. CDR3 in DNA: TGTGCCTGGACTAGCGGGAGGAGTCGCAATGAGCAGTTCTTC. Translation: CAWTSGRSRNEQFF.

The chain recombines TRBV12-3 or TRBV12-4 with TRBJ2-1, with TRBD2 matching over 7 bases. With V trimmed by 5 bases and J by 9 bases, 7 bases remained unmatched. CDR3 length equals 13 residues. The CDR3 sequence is CASSPKRDGEQFF. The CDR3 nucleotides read TGTGCCAGCAGTCCCAAGCGGGACGGTGAGCAGTTCTTC.

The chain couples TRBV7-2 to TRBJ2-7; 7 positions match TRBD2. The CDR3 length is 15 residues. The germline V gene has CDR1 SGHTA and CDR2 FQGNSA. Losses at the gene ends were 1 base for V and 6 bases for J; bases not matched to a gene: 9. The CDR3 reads CASSLGGGGRPEQYF. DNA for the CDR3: TGTGCCAGCAGCTTAGGGGGGGGAGGCCGCCCCGAGCAGTACTTC. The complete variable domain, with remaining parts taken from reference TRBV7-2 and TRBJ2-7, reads GAGVSQSPSNKVTEKGKDVELRCDPISGHTALYWYRQSLGQGLEFLIYFQGNSAPDKSGLPSDRFSAERTGGSVSTLTIQRTQQEDSAVYLCASSLGGGGRPEQYFGPGTRLTVT.

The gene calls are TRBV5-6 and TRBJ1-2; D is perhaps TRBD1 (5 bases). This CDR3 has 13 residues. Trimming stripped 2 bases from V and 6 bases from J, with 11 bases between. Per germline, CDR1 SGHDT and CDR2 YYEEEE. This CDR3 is CASSFPREHGYTF. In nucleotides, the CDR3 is TGTGCCAGCAGCTTCCCCAGGGAACATGGCTACACCTTC.

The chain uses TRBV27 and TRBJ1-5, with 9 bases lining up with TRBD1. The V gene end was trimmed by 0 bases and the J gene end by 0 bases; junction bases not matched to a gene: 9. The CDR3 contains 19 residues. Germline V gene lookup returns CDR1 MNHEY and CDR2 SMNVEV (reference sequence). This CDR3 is CASSLSGTGYGDSNQPQHF. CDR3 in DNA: TGTGCCAGCAGTTTATCCGGGACAGGGTACGGGGATAGCAATCAGCCCCAGCATTTT.

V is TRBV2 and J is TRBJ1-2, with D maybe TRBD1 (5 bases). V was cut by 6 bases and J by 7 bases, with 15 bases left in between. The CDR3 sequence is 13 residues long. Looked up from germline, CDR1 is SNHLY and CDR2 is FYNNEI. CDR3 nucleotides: TGTGCCAGCAGGGCGGGGATGGGACTTGGCTACACCTTC. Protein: CASRAGMGLGYTF. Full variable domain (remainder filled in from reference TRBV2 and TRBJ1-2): EPEVTQTPSHQVTQMGQEVILRCVPISNHLYFYWYRQILGQKVEFLVSFYNNEISEKSEIFDDQFSVERPDGSNFTLKIRSTKLEDSAMYFCASRAGMGLGYTFGSGTRLTVV.

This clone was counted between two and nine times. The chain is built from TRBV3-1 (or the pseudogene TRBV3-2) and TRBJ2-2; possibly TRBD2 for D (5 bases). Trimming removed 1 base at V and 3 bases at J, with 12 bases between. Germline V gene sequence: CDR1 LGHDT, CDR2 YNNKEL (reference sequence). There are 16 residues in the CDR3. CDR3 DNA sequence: TGTGCCAGCAGCCAAGGGGGAGATAGGGACACCGGGGAGCTGTTTTTT. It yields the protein CASSQGGDRDTGELFF.

The CDR3: CASSRSAAGERGYTF. The CDR3 DNA is TGTGCCAGCAGCCGCTCGGCCGCAGGGGAACGGGGCTACACCTTC. The J gene is TRBJ1-2, the V gene TRBV5-4, with D possibly TRBD1 on 6 matching bases. This CDR3 is 15 amino acids long. The V end was cut by 4 bases, the J end by 8 bases, with 21 bases between. The germline CDR1 and CDR2 sequences are SGHNT and YYREEE (reference sequence).

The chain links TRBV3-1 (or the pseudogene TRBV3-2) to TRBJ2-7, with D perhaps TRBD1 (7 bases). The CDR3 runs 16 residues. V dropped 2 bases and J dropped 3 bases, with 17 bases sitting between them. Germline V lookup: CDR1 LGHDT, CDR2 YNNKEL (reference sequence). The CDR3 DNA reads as TGTGCCAGCAGCCAACAGCGACAGGGAGGTGGCTACGAGCAGTACTTC. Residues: CASSQQRQGGGYEQYF.

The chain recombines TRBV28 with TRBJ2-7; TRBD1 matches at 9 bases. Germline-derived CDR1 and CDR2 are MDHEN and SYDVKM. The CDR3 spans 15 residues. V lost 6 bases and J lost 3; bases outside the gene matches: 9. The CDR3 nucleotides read TGTGCCAGCAGACTTACAGGGGGCTTAAGCTACGAGCAGTACTTC. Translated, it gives CASRLTGGLSYEQYF.

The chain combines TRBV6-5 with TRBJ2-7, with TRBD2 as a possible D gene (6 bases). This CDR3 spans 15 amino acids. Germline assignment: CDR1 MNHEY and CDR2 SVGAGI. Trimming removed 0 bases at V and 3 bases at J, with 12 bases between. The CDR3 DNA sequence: TGTGCCAGCAGTTACTCGGAGCGGGTGATCTACGAGCAGTACTTC. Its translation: CASSYSERVIYEQYF.

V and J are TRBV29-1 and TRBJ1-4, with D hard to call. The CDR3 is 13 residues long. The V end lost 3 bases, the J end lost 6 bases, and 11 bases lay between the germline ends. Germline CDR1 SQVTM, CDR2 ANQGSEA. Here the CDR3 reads CSVDGDGHEKLFF. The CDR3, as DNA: TGCAGCGTTGATGGAGACGGTCATGAAAAACTGTTTTTT.

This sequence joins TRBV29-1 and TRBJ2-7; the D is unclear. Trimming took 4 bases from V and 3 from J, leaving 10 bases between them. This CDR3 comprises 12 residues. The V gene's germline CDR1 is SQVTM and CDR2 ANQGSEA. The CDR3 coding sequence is TGCAGCGTTGGGGCAGGTCGCTACGAGCAGTACTTC. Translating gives CSVGAGRYEQYF.

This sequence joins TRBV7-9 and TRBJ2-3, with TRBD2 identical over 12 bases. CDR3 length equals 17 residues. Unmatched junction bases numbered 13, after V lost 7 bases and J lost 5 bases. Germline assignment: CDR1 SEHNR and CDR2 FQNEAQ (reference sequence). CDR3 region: CASTLKTPTSGRDTQYF. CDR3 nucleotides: TGTGCCAGCACCCTCAAGACCCCGACTAGCGGGAGAGATACGCAGTATTTT.

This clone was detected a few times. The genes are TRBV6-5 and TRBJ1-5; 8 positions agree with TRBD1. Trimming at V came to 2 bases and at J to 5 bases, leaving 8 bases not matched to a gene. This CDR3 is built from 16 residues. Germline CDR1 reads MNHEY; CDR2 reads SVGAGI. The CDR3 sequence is CASSYTAGGTYQPQHF. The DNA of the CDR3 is TGTGCCAGCAGTTACACGGCAGGGGGCACGTATCAGCCCCAGCATTTT.

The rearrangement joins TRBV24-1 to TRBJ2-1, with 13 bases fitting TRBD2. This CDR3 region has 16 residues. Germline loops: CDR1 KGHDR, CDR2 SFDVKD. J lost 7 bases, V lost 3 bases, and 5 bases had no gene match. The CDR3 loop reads CATSDRTSGSRNEQFF. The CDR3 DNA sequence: TGTGCCACCAGTGATCGGACTAGCGGGAGTAGGAATGAGCAGTTCTTC.

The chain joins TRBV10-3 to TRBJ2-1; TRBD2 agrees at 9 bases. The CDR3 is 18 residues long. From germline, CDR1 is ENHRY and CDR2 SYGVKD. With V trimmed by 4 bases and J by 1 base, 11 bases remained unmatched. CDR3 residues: CAISGTAGGFGSYNEQFF. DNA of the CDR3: TGTGCCATCAGTGGAACAGCGGGAGGTTTTGGGTCCTACAATGAGCAGTTCTTC.

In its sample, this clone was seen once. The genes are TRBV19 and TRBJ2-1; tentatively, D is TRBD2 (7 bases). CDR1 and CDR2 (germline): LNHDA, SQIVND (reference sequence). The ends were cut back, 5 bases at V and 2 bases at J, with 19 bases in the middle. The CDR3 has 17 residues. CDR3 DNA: TGTGCCAGTAGTGATGAAGTAGGGGGGAGGGCCTACAATGAGCAGTTCTTC. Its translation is CASSDEVGGRAYNEQFF.

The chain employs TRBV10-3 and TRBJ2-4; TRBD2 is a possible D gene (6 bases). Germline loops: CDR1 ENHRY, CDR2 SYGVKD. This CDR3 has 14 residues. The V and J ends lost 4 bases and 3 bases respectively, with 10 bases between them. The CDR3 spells CAISALGGKNIQYF. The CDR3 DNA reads TGTGCCATCAGTGCACTGGGAGGCAAAAACATTCAGTACTTC.

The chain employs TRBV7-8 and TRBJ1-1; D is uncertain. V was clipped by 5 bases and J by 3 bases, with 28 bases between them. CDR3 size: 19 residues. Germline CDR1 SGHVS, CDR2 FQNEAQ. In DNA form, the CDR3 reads TGTGCCAGCAGCCCCGACGAGGGATTTTTCGTTGTTCCTCACACTGAAGCTTTCTTT. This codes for CASSPDEGFFVVPHTEAFF.

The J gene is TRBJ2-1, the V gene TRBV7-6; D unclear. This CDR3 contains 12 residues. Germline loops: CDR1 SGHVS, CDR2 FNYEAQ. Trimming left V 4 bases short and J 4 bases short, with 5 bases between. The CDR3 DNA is TGTGCCAGCAGCTCTGAGTACAATGAGCAGTTCTTC. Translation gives CASSSEYNEQFF.

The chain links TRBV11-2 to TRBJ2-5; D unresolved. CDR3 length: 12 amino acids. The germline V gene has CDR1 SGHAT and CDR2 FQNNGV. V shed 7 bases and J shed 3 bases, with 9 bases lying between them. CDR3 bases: TGTGCCAGCACCTCAACGGAAGAGACCCAGTACTTC. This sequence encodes CASTSTEETQYF.

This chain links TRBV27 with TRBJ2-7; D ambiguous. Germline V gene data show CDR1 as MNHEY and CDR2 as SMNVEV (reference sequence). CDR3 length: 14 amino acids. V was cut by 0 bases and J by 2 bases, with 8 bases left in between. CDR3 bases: TGTGCCAGCAGTTTATCATTACTCACCTACGAGCAGTACTTC. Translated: CASSLSLLTYEQYF.

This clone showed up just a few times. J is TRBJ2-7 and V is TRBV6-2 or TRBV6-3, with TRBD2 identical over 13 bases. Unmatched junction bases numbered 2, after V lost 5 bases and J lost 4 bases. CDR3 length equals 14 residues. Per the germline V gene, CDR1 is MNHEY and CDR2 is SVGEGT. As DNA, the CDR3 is TGTGCCAGCAGTCGACTAGCGGGAGGATACGAGCAGTACTTC. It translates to CASSRLAGGYEQYF.

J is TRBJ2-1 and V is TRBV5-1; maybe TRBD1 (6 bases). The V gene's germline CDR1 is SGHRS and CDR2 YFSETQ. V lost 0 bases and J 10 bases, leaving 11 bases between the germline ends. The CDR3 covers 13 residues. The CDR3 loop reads CASSLDPGTEQFF. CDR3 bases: TGCGCCAGCAGCTTGGACCCCGGGACAGAGCAGTTCTTC.

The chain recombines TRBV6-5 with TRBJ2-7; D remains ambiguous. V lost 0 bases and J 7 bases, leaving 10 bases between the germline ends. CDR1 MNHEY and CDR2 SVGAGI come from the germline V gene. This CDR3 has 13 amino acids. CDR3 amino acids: CASSYSFAREQYF. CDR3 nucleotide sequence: TGTGCCAGCAGTTACTCCTTCGCGCGGGAGCAGTACTTC.

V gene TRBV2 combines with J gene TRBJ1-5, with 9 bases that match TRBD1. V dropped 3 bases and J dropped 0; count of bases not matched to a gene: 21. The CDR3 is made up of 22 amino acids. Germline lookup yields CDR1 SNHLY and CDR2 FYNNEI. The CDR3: CASSERRLLRQGGTYSNQPQHF. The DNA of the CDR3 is TGTGCCAGCAGTGAGCGCCGGTTATTACGACAGGGGGGCACCTATAGCAATCAGCCCCAGCATTTT.